This entry lists 12 T cell receptor beta chains sequenced from one sample in a study of molecular identifiers for immune sequencing clone quantification. TCRdb independently ran MiXCR on the PCR reads; one entry per CDR3 protein. The sample lists about 640,000 distinct CDR3 sequences, just under 20% occurring once. Material: naive CD8+ T cells from blood, with Jurkat cell RNA spiked in. This sample's subset: FACS-sorted CD8+CD4-CCR7+CD45RA+ naive T cells. The source of these receptors is a human donor in good health. Some libraries in this study had Jurkat cell RNA spiked in.

This clonotype turned up a few times. The rearrangement joins TRBV28 to TRBJ1-1; a possible D gene is TRBD1 (6 bases). V was trimmed by 8 bases and J by 1 base, leaving 11 bases between them. The CDR3 has 13 amino acids. Germline V gene lookup returns CDR1 MDHEN and CDR2 SYDVKM. The CDR3 DNA sequence: TGTGCCAGCGGTTCAGGGGAGAACACTGAAGCTTTCTTT. Its translation is CASGSGENTEAFF. Full variable domain (outside the CDR3, taken from reference TRBV28 and TRBJ1-1): DVKVTQSSRYLVKRTGEKVFLECVQDMDHENMFWYRQDPGLGLRLIYFSYDVKMKEKGDIPEGYSVSREKKERFSLILESASTNQTSMYLCASGSGENTEAFFGQGTRLTVV.

This clonotype was recorded many times. V usage is TRBV4-3 and J usage is TRBJ2-7; D perhaps matches TRBD2 (6 bases). The V end lost 0 bases, the J end lost 4 bases, and 13 bases lay between the germline ends. Germline-derived CDR1 and CDR2 are LGHNA and YSLEER. The length of the CDR3 is 15 residues. The CDR3 loop is CASSQEQAGLYEQYF. The CDR3 bases are TGCGCCAGCAGCCAAGAACAGGCGGGGTTATACGAGCAGTACTTC.

This clonotype was found many times. The V and J genes are TRBV7-2 and TRBJ2-3; 12 nucleotides agree with TRBD2. The CDR3 runs to 15 residues. V dropped 5 bases and J dropped 5; count of bases not matched to a gene: 5. CDR1 and CDR2 from the germline V gene are SGHTA and FQGNSA. CDR3 in amino acids: CASSALAGGVDTQYF. The DNA for the CDR3 is TGTGCCAGCAGCGCACTAGCGGGGGGTGTAGATACGCAGTATTTT.

The genes are TRBV13 and TRBJ2-1; 7 bases are a match to TRBD2. Losses at the gene ends were 5 bases for V and 1 base for J; bases not matched to a gene: 5. Germline-derived CDR1 and CDR2 are PRHDT and FYEKMQ (reference sequence). This CDR3 contains 15 residues. CDR3 loop: CASSPGLTSYNEQFF. The DNA of the CDR3 is TGTGCCAGCAGCCCGGGACTAACTTCCTACAATGAGCAGTTCTTC.

The chain recombines TRBV6-5 with TRBJ1-2; D remains ambiguous. CDR3 length: 13 amino acids. CDR1 is MNHEY, CDR2 SVGAGI, per germline. Trimming left V 0 bases short and J 5 bases short, with 7 bases between. Written as DNA, the CDR3 is TGTGCCAGCAGTTACTCGACCGGGTATGGCTACACCTTC. Translation: CASSYSTGYGYTF.

This clonotype was found many times. The J gene is TRBJ2-1, the V gene TRBV5-8; 8 bases line up with TRBD2. After removal of 1 base from V and 10 bases from J, the junction contained 7 bases not matched to a gene. This CDR3 spans 14 amino acids. Germline V gene lookup returns CDR1 SGHTS and CDR2 YDEGEE. In nucleotides, the CDR3 is TGTGCCAGCAGCTTGCGTCTAGCGGGTCCCGAGCAGTTCTTC. Encoded protein: CASSLRLAGPEQFF.

Ten or more counts support this clonotype. V usage is TRBV10-3 and J usage is TRBJ2-1; D unresolved. V was clipped by 4 bases and J by 4 bases, with 5 bases between them. Germline V gene lookup returns CDR1 ENHRY and CDR2 SYGVKD. The CDR3 loop spans 12 amino acids. The CDR3 is CAISALYNEQFF. The DNA for the CDR3 is TGTGCCATCAGTGCTCTTTACAATGAGCAGTTCTTC.

The chain uses TRBV4-1 and TRBJ2-7; no clear D gene. V was cut by 0 bases and J by 3 bases, with 12 bases left in between. The germline CDR1 and CDR2 sequences are MGHRA and YSYEKL. The CDR3 runs to 15 residues. CDR3 nucleotides: TGCGCCAGCAGCCAAGATACGGCGGTATTCTACGAGCAGTACTTC. Translation: CASSQDTAVFYEQYF.

There are many counts of this clonotype. V and J are TRBV5-6 and TRBJ2-7; the match to TRBD2 covers 7 bases. The CDR3 spans 15 residues. Unmatched junction bases numbered 9, after V lost 1 base and J lost 5 bases. Germline values: CDR1 SGHDT, CDR2 YYEEEE. CDR3 sequence (DNA): TGTGCCAGCAGCTTGCCCGAGGGACTAAAGAACGAGCAGTACTTC. It encodes CASSLPEGLKNEQYF.

The chain joins TRBV27 to TRBJ1-1; D is uncertain. Looked up from germline, CDR1 is MNHEY and CDR2 is SMNVEV (reference sequence). The ends were cut back, 6 bases at V and 1 base at J, with 18 bases in the middle. This CDR3 spans 16 amino acids. The CDR3 DNA reads TGTGCCAGCAGCCAAATGACTATCCGAAGGAACACTGAAGCTTTCTTT. It codes for CASSQMTIRRNTEAFF.

Remarks on this clonotype: One base away lies a much larger clone, so this may be a sequencing read error. This chain uses TRBV6-2 or TRBV6-3 with TRBJ2-7, with TRBD1 matching 7 bases. Germline CDR1 is MNHEY and CDR2 is SVGEGT. There are 16 residues in the CDR3. The junction had 9 bases not matched to a gene; V was cut back by 2 bases and J by 2 bases. CDR3 sequence: CASSYPAGTATYEQYF. CDR3 nucleotides: TGTGCCAGCAGTTACCCTGCCGGGACAGCTACCTACGAGCAGTACTTC.

In the case of this clonotype: This may be a read error: a much more frequent sequence differs by one nucleotide. V is TRBV27 and J is TRBJ2-7, with a possible D match to TRBD1 (6 bases). The germline gives CDR1 MNHEY, CDR2 SMNVEV (reference sequence). The CDR3 extends over 19 amino acids. CDR3 sequence: CASSLSSDRLVGPGYERYF. DNA for the CDR3: TGTGCCAGCAGTTTATCGAGTGACAGGTTAGTTGGACCGGGTTACGAGCGGTACTTC.